This TCR beta chain emerged from a study of early T cells in non-severe SARS-CoV-2 infection. Study-wide background: Alpha and beta chains were unpaired, from unsorted whole-blood bulk RNA.

Attachment of unique molecular identifiers was made to individual cDNA molecules. MiXCR, applied by TCRdb to the 5' RACE reads, yields one record per CDR3 protein. The sample has 50,000 or so distinct CDR3 sequences; about 13% are singletons. In this sample, this clonotype turned up many times. Its specificity is not known. General study points: Clonotype matching in VDJdb favored anti-spike CD8 responses and did not capture private and CD4 specificities.

The origin of this receptor is an adult who was a healthcare worker with PCR-confirmed SARS-CoV-2 infection or an uninfected control (not recorded which). Sequencing input: whole blood.

CDR3 region: CASSIDRAGRETQYF. The CDR3 nucleotides read TGTGCCAGTAGTATAGATCGGGCAGGGCGAGAGACCCAGTACTTC. The chain couples TRBV19 to TRBJ2-5, with D possibly matching TRBD1 (5 bases). The CDR3 has 15 residues. Germline values: CDR1 LNHDA, CDR2 SQIVND (reference sequence). Trimming stripped 0 bases from V and 4 bases from J, with 12 bases between.